This is a list of T cell receptor beta chains from one sample in a study of blood T cell repertoires in COVID-19. Only in-frame clones appear in the TCRdb table, and some are missing; sequencing was by immunoSEQ multiplex PCR. The sample includes more than 130,000 clones, about nine tenths of them seen just once. Material for sequencing was peripheral blood. These receptors all come from a man aged 50 to 60 with active or convalescent COVID-19. CDR3s include the opening cysteine and the closing phenylalanine or tryptophan. A D gene is named only where the DNA matches it firmly. Size is stated for part of the rows, as once, few or many counts, or as a class when the clone is expanded.

J gene,V gene,D gene,clone size,CDR3 protein,CDR3 DNA
TRBJ2-3,TRBV19,TRBD1,-,CATGQGVADTQYF,TGTGCCACCGGACAGGGAGTGGCAGATACGCAGTATTTT
TRBJ1-5,TRBV6-5,-,-,CASRGGNQPQHF,TGTGCCAGTAGGGGGGGAAATCAGCCCCAGCATTTT
TRBJ1-3,TRBV9,-,-,CASSSREGGGNTIYF,TGTGCCAGCAGCTCCCGCGAAGGGGGTGGAAACACCATATATTTT
TRBJ2-7,TRBV28,-,-,CASSLRGSPSEQYF,TGTGCCAGCAGTTTAAGAGGGAGCCCGTCCGAGCAGTACTTC
TRBJ1-5,TRBV2,-,-,CASREYSNQPQHF,TGTGCCAGCAGGGAATATAGCAATCAGCCCCAGCATTTT
TRBJ2-5,TRBV5-1,TRBD2,-,CASSLVLADQETQYF,TGCGCCAGCAGCTTGGTTCTAGCGGACCAAGAGACCCAGTACTTC
TRBJ1-5,TRBV28,-,-,CASSLGSYSNQPQHF,TGTGCCAGCAGTTTAGGCTCGTATAGCAATCAGCCCCAGCATTTT
TRBJ1-5,TRBV11-2,-,-,CASSLGDQPQHF,TGTGCCAGCAGCTTAGGCGATCAGCCCCAGCATTTT
TRBJ2-2,TRBV4-1,-,-,CASSQVVTGTGELFF,TGCGCCAGCAGCCAAGTGGTCACGGGCACCGGGGAGCTGTTTTTT
TRBJ1-2,TRBV7-9,TRBD1,-,CASNGQGGANYGYTF,TGTGCCAGCAACGGACAGGGGGGAGCTAACTATGGCTACACCTTC
TRBJ2-7,TRBV6-5,-,-,CASRDYTREQYF,TGTGCCAGCAGAGACTATACCCGCGAGCAGTACTTC
TRBJ2-3,TRBV5-4,-,-,CASSLGGTSTDTQYF,TGTGCCAGCAGCTTGGGAGGGACTAGCACAGATACGCAGTATTTT
TRBJ2-7,TRBV7-2,-,-,CASRIRGFGGEQYF,TGTGCCAGCAGAATTCGGGGATTTGGAGGCGAGCAGTACTTC
TRBJ2-6,TRBV7-2,TRBD1,-,CASSGQGYPGANVLTF,TGTGCCAGCAGCGGACAGGGGTACCCTGGGGCCAACGTCCTGACTTTC
TRBJ2-7,TRBV6-2/TRBV6-3,-,-,CASSSTGGPYEQYF,TGTGCCAGCAGTTCGACAGGAGGTCCCTACGAGCAGTACTTC
TRBJ2-1,TRBV7-6,TRBD2,-,CASSLATSGSYGYNEQFF,TGTGCCAGCAGCTTAGCGACTAGCGGGAGTTACGGCTACAATGAGCAGTTCTTC
TRBJ2-7,TRBV6-1,TRBD2,-,CASSEWGGRTYEQYF,TGTGCCAGCAGTGAATGGGGCGGGAGGACCTACGAGCAGTACTTC
TRBJ2-1,TRBV24-1,-,once,CATSEPAGQTYNEQFF,TGTGCCACCAGTGAACCCGCGGGACAGACCTACAATGAGCAGTTCTTC
TRBJ2-3,TRBV4-2,TRBD2,-,CASSQGLAGRTDTQYF,TGTGCCAGCAGCCAGGGACTAGCGGGCCGCACAGATACGCAGTATTTT
TRBJ2-3,TRBV29-1,TRBD1,-,CSVEDREGQGADTQYF,TGCAGCGTTGAAGATCGCGAGGGACAGGGGGCAGATACGCAGTATTTT
TRBJ2-7,TRBV28,-,-,CASTPLRRYEQYF,TGTGCCAGCACCCCTCTCAGGAGGTACGAGCAGTACTTC
TRBJ2-7,TRBV28,TRBD2,-,CASSLLAGRTYEQYF,TGTGCCAGCAGTTTATTAGCGGGACGAACCTACGAGCAGTACTTC